Detailed here is one T cell receptor beta chain. Its antigen remains undetermined. No base-level quality is on record; no much larger clone is a single base apart. From the cysteine through the phenylalanine, the CDR3 covers 12 amino acids. Here the CDR3 DNA is all that survives: 36 bases in frame from base 1. V lost 7 bases and J lost 3 bases; the stretch between them is 13 bases long. The germline V gene (reference sequence) sets CDR1 to GTSNPN and CDR2 to SVGIG. The data were taken from a study of blood T cell repertoires in COVID-19 (dated by TCRdb to 2020 to 2022). Regarding the complete study: Samples covering the acute and convalescent phases of COVID-19 were provided by collaborators in the United States, Italy and Spain. The prospective study material was composed of cDNA or gDNA derived from T cells, B-cell-depleted T cells, or PBMCs. The dataset comprised deeply sampled blood TCRbeta repertoires from subjects exposed to, actively infected with, or recovered from COVID-19. A freely available public database, intended as a resource for researchers studying the immune response to SARS-CoV-2, is where the repertoires were released. Samples were obtained from the ongoing ImmuneRACE study (first 160 participants) and from over 1,000 subjects provided by 6 global collaborators. The sample metadata nearly always contained a de-identified subject ID, COVID-19 status, age in years and sex. Where available, HLA class I and class II types were obtained from metadata supplied by the sample provider rather than from assay-based typing. The paper as a whole reports these results and caveats: How much clinical and demographic metadata was included differed by source and by participant, and the metadata was provided uncurated.

Whole blood was collected in K2EDTA tubes by collaborating institutions according to the institutions' own protocols. Collaborator samples were shipped for TCRbeta analysis as frozen whole blood, isolated PBMCs, or DNA extracted from either sample type. TCRbeta CDR3 regions were amplified from genomic DNA by means of the immunoSEQ Assay, a bias-controlled multiplex PCR. Per the source publication's procedure: The number of nucleated cells in each sample was estimated by amplification of reference gene primers within the assay. To quantify the absolute abundance of each unique TCRbeta CDR3 rearrangement, sequence reads were collapsed and filtered. For each sample, productive Simpson clonality was calculated as the square root of Simpson's diversity index across productive rearrangements. Held by TCRdb, this immuneACCESS table contains in-frame sequences only and omits some clones. Under half of the omission traces to an unresolved V gene where checked; the cause of the rest is unknown. D and trimming come from the DNA, and the V and J calls and clone size come from that table. In this sample the table shows about 190,000 clones, around four fifths of which occur a single time. About 4.8% of the sample lies in the top ten.

The sequence came from a woman in her twenties or thirties with acute or convalescent COVID-19. Sequenced input: peripheral blood. The rearrangement combines TRBV30 with TRBJ2-7; a weak D assignment points to TRBD1 (6 bases agree). The nucleotide sequence is TGTGCCTCCACAGGGTATAGCTACGAGCAGTACTTC. Translation gives CASTGYSYEQYF.